This T cell receptor (beta chain) originates from a study of blood T cells in healthy people across ages. Study conclusions and caveats: Unsorted PBMCs ruled out conclusive naive versus antigen-experienced comparison.

The CDR3 length is 17 residues. The ends were cut back, 7 bases at V and 0 bases at J, with 21 bases in the middle. Germline lookup yields CDR1 MDHEN and CDR2 SYDVKM. A second PCR of roughly 7 to 11 cycles used a sample-barcoded 5' primer and a J-beta primer mix. TCRdb itself ran the 5' RACE reads through MiXCR, one entry per CDR3 protein. The table has hundreds of thousands of distinct CDR3 sequences, roughly 24% seen once. This clonotype has ten or more counts. The antigen is unknown. This sample was also put to use in a study of T cells of mothers and their children.

The source is a boy aged 10-17 years in good health. The sample taken for sequencing was blood. V and J are TRBV28 and TRBJ1-1; D not resolved. The CDR3 reads CASTPRGPYLMNTEAFF. DNA for the CDR3: TGTGCCAGCACCCCTAGAGGACCCTACCTTATGAACACTGAAGCTTTCTTT. Complete variable domain (other parts from reference TRBV28 and TRBJ1-1): DVKVTQSSRYLVKRTGEKVFLECVQDMDHENMFWYRQDPGLGLRLIYFSYDVKMKEKGDIPEGYSVSREKKERFSLILESASTNQTSMYLCASTPRGPYLMNTEAFFGQGTRLTVV.